Given below is one T cell receptor beta chain in context. Sequenced by immunoSEQ multiplex PCR; TCRdb stores in-frame clones only, minus some. The table has 200,000 to 250,000 clones, roughly 87% seen once; the top ten hold about 3%. V shed 5 bases and J 0 bases; nucleotides not matched to a gene: 8. CDR1 SGHNT and CDR2 YENEEA come from the germline V gene. The CDR3 totals 16 residues. The sample belongs to a study of blood T cell repertoires in COVID-19. Sequencing input: peripheral blood. The sequence derives from a man younger than 35 with active or convalescent COVID-19. This chain connects TRBV11-3 to TRBJ2-3; 7 nucleotides line up with TRBD2. CDR3 bases: TGTGCCAGCAGCCGGGCTAGCGGATCGAGCACAGATACGCAGTATTTT. Amino acids: CASSRASGSSTDTQYF.